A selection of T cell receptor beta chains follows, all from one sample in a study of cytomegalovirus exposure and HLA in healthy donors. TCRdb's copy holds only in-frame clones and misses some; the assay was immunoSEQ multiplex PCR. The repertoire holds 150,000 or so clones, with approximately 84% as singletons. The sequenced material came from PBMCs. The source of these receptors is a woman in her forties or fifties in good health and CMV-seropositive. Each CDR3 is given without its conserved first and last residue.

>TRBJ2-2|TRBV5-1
ASSPGLGRGELF
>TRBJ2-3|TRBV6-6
ASTSGVEQY
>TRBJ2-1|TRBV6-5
ASSRLAGVGEQF
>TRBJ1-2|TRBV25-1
ASKVQTRT
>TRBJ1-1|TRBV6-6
ASSSPPNVDEAF
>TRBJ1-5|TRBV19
ASSIEDRGNQPQH
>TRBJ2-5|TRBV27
ASSLIGTGAQETQY
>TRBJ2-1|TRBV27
ASSLDFPFYNEQF
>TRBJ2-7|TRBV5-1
ASSQLQGARSEQY
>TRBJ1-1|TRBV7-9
SSSSDESGKTEAF
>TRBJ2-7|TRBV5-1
ASSQTQGEQY
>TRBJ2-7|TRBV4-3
ASSPGHSYEQY
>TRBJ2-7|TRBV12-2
ASPYRGASSYEQY
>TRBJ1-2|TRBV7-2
ASRPTQGNYGYT
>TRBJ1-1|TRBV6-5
AAWTGLNTEAF
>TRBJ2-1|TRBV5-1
ASSSERSSYNEQF
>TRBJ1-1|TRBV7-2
ASSLAGYAGAF
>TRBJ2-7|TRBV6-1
ASSELAGGEQY
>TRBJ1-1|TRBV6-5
ASSYSHRNTEAF
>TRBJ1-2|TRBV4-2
ASSQEGGQGFHGYT
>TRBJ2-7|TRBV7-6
ASSERAPGTVGTYEQY
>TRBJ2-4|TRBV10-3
AISDFRDSDIQY
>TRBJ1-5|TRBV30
AWSRRTGGNQPQH
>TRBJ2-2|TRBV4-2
ASSQDQMGERIGELF
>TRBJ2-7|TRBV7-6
ASSGGTGGAEQY
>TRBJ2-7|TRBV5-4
ASSLGSSSGRPHEQY
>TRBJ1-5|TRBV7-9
ASSRNRGTGNQPQH
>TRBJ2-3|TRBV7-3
ASSLQGESTDTQY
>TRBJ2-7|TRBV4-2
ASSQDIGEQY
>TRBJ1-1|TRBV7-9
ASSLAGGWTEAF
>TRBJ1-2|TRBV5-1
AGSDRGPTGVHGYT
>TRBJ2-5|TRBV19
ASSIQRGQETQY
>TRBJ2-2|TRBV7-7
ASSPSQGTGELF
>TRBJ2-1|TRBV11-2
ASSLGVGSNNEQF
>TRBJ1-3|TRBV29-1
SVDTGSTGNTIY
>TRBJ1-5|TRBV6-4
ASTNDPRGGGKGNQPQH
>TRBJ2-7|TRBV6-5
ASSYGAGAVQY
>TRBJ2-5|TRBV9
ASSLGAEETQY
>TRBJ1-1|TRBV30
AWSVKGGWNTEAF
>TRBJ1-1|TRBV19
ASSGRDRGNTEAF